A selection of T cell receptor beta chains follows, all from one sample in a study of cytomegalovirus exposure and HLA in healthy donors. Here immunoSEQ multiplex PCR was the method, and the copy in TCRdb shows in-frame clones only, minus some. The sample shows fewer than 250,000 clones, more than 75% of them seen only once. Sequenced input: PBMCs. The source is a male donor in good health and CMV-seronegative. Each CDR3 is given without its conserved first and last residue.

v_call: TRBV15
j_call: TRBJ2-3
cdr3_aa: ATSRDREDTQY

v_call: TRBV6-5
j_call: TRBJ2-5
cdr3_aa: ASSYIGTGVETQY

v_call: TRBV7-9
j_call: TRBJ2-1
cdr3_aa: ASSLARGTGRSNEQF

v_call: TRBV6-5
j_call: TRBJ1-2
cdr3_aa: ASSYYLVGPFYGYT

v_call: TRBV5-6
j_call: TRBJ2-1
cdr3_aa: ASSLGTSGISYYNEQF

v_call: TRBV7-9
j_call: TRBJ1-1
cdr3_aa: SSSSAYTEAF

v_call: TRBV10-2
j_call: TRBJ2-4
cdr3_aa: ASRAYSVDIQY

v_call: TRBV19
j_call: TRBJ1-5
cdr3_aa: ASSFQGSSNQPQH

v_call: TRBV2
j_call: TRBJ2-5
cdr3_aa: ASSEPREEETQY

v_call: TRBV6-6
j_call: TRBJ1-1
cdr3_aa: ASSLGTAVNTEAF

v_call: TRBV10-2
j_call: TRBJ2-1
cdr3_aa: ASSGYRGGNEQF

v_call: TRBV29-1
j_call: TRBJ1-1
cdr3_aa: SVATGEATEAF

v_call: TRBV7-2
j_call: TRBJ2-7
cdr3_aa: ASSLGPTSGSYEQY

v_call: TRBV7-9
j_call: TRBJ2-7
cdr3_aa: ASSDTSVTSRLRQY

v_call: TRBV27
j_call: TRBJ2-3
cdr3_aa: ASAAAGGPTDTQY

v_call: TRBV7-2
j_call: TRBJ1-1
cdr3_aa: ASSRPQGGRTEAF

v_call: TRBV7-9
j_call: TRBJ2-7
cdr3_aa: ASSSLGGWDEQY

v_call: TRBV2
j_call: TRBJ2-3
cdr3_aa: ASSGLVRTVNSTDTQY

v_call: TRBV5-6
j_call: TRBJ2-2
cdr3_aa: ASSLGALSGDTGELF

v_call: TRBV6-1
j_call: TRBJ2-2
cdr3_aa: ASKRDETNTGELF

v_call: TRBV5-6
j_call: TRBJ2-7
cdr3_aa: ASSLVTSGSPYEQY

v_call: TRBV15
j_call: TRBJ1-1
cdr3_aa: ATSSLDRGYTEAF

v_call: TRBV5-6
j_call: TRBJ2-5
cdr3_aa: ASSLREAQETQY

v_call: TRBV5-1
j_call: TRBJ2-7
cdr3_aa: ASSFNPNPGTGFGYEQY

v_call: TRBV14
j_call: TRBJ1-1
cdr3_aa: ASSQGTGREAF

v_call: TRBV7-3
j_call: TRBJ2-3
cdr3_aa: ASSLNPAGGNTQY

v_call: TRBV7-2
j_call: TRBJ2-7
cdr3_aa: ASSSQSGTGSHEQY

v_call: TRBV7-8
j_call: TRBJ2-2
cdr3_aa: ASSWSGIPNTGELF

v_call: TRBV9
j_call: .
cdr3_aa: ASSVALKGYEQY

v_call: TRBV27
j_call: TRBJ2-7
cdr3_aa: ASSPGKGGSVGQY

v_call: TRBV28
j_call: TRBJ2-7
cdr3_aa: ASSLVSGYEQY

v_call: TRBV5-6
j_call: TRBJ2-3
cdr3_aa: ASSLDIGSTDTQY

v_call: TRBV2
j_call: TRBJ1-4
cdr3_aa: ASSTGQAVNEKLF

v_call: TRBV7-9
j_call: TRBJ2-7
cdr3_aa: ASSYTTGSNEQY

v_call: TRBV28
j_call: TRBJ1-4
cdr3_aa: ASTGGLKHGTEKLF

v_call: TRBV7-9
j_call: TRBJ1-1
cdr3_aa: SSSLGELKAF

v_call: TRBV21-1
j_call: TRBJ2-6
cdr3_aa: ASSDERYGGSGANVLT

v_call: TRBV28
j_call: TRBJ2-3
cdr3_aa: ASSSPGGTSGRAQY

v_call: TRBV10-3
j_call: TRBJ1-1
cdr3_aa: AISDSGLNTEAF

v_call: TRBV29-1
j_call: TRBJ2-7
cdr3_aa: SAITGTGVYEQY

v_call: TRBV7-9
j_call: TRBJ2-4
cdr3_aa: ASSPPTDRGRNIQY

v_call: TRBV19
j_call: TRBJ1-4
cdr3_aa: ASSQRGTEYLATNEKLF

v_call: TRBV28
j_call: TRBJ2-1
cdr3_aa: ASSGVPNYNEQF

v_call: TRBV30
j_call: TRBJ1-5
cdr3_aa: AWSVAGNQPQH

v_call: TRBV6-6
j_call: TRBJ2-1
cdr3_aa: ASGDSYSYNEQF

v_call: TRBV18
j_call: TRBJ2-7
cdr3_aa: ASSQPGQGLYEQY

v_call: TRBV5-6
j_call: TRBJ2-5
cdr3_aa: ASSLDTGSETQY

v_call: TRBV5-4
j_call: TRBJ1-5
cdr3_aa: ASSNGGGDQPQH

v_call: TRBV6-1
j_call: TRBJ1-5
cdr3_aa: ASGDRSKQPQH

v_call: TRBV27
j_call: TRBJ2-1
cdr3_aa: ASTIAGAYNEQF

v_call: TRBV6-1
j_call: TRBJ1-3
cdr3_aa: ASSAQGASGNTIY

v_call: TRBV5-1
j_call: TRBJ2-7
cdr3_aa: ASRSGTTYEQY

v_call: TRBV25-1
j_call: TRBJ2-5
cdr3_aa: ASSDENVVEETQY

v_call: TRBV19
j_call: TRBJ1-5
cdr3_aa: ASSIDRGALQPQH

v_call: TRBV2
j_call: TRBJ2-2
cdr3_aa: ASRRTGAATGELF